Presented here are 2 T cell receptor beta chains from one specimen sequenced in a study of blood T cell repertoires in COVID-19. Method: immunoSEQ multiplex PCR; TCRdb's copy keeps in-frame clones and lacks some. Here the sample spans approximately 220,000 clones, roughly nine tenths being singletons. The sample comprised peripheral blood. The receptors were gathered from a woman aged 50 to 60 with acute or convalescent COVID-19.

This sequence joins TRBV18 and TRBJ2-7; 9 bases are shared with TRBD2. Germline CDR1 reads KGHSH; CDR2 reads LQKENI. The CDR3 is 16 residues long. The V segment lost 0 bases and the J segment 0 bases; nucleotides outside the gene matches: 3. In DNA form, the CDR3 reads TGTGCCAGCTCACCACCTAGCGGGGGAAGCTCCTACGAGCAGTACTTC. Its protein is CASSPPSGGSSYEQYF.

The V gene is TRBV5-4, the J gene TRBJ1-1; a possible D gene is TRBD1 (6 bases). Between the trimmed V and J ends, which lost 0 bases and 4 bases, there was a span of 13 bases. The CDR3 spans 15 residues. Looked up from germline, CDR1 is SGHNT and CDR2 is YYREEE (reference sequence). CDR3 bases: TGTGCCAGCAGCTTGGGGCAGGGGTTTAGCACTGAAGCTTTCTTT. Protein: CASSLGQGFSTEAFF.